Listed here is a single T cell receptor (beta chain). Its antigen is still unknown. Per-base quality was not reported, and no clone a single base away is much larger than it. The CDR3 measures 12 amino acids from cysteine to phenylalanine. The CDR3 DNA has 36 bases and is translated from base 1. Looking up the germline V gene (reference sequence) yields CDR1 MNHEY and CDR2 SMNVEV. Trimmed from V: 7 bases; trimmed from J: 6 bases; junction bases lacking a gene match: 6. Participants in the prospective study were enrolled through a virtual design, were aged roughly 18 to 100 years, and lived in 20 to 30 United States geographic areas. To assign participants to cohorts, the prospective study relied on clinical history that participants themselves reported in a screening survey and a study questionnaire. Each participant in the prospective study had whole blood, serum and a nasopharyngeal or oropharyngeal swab collected by mobile phlebotomists. Over an approximately 2-month period, participants in the prospective study had the option of providing additional blood draws and questionnaires. Prospective study blood samples were shipped either frozen or at room temperature before DNA extraction.

This sample is part of a study of blood T cell repertoires in COVID-19 (dated by TCRdb to 2019 to 2021). Some background on the complete study: Samples from collaborators originated in the United States, Italy and Spain and spanned both the acute and convalescent phases of COVID-19. The prospective study material was composed of cDNA or gDNA derived from T cells, B-cell-depleted T cells, or PBMCs. The dataset comprised deeply sampled blood TCRbeta repertoires from subjects exposed to, actively infected with, or recovered from COVID-19. The repertoires were made available in a free public database intended to serve as a resource for research on the immune response to SARS-CoV-2. Samples were obtained from the ongoing ImmuneRACE study (first 160 participants) and from about 1,300 subjects provided by 6 global collaborators. Sample metadata almost always included a de-identified subject ID, COVID-19 status, age in years and sex. HLA class I and class II types, where available, came from metadata supplied by the sample provider rather than from assay-based typing.

What the research found in general, with its limitations: The amount of clinical and demographic metadata varied by source and participant and was provided uncurated.

The immunoSEQ Assay, a bias-controlled multiplex PCR, was used to amplify TCRbeta CDR3 regions from genomic DNA. Concerning the study's data processing: The number of nucleated cells in each sample was estimated from the amplification of reference gene primers within the assay. To quantify the absolute abundance of each unique TCRbeta CDR3 rearrangement, sequence reads were collapsed and filtered. For each sample, productive Simpson clonality was calculated by taking the square root of Simpson's diversity index across productive rearrangements. Held by TCRdb, this immuneACCESS table contains in-frame sequences only and omits some clones. Under half of the omission traces to an unresolved V gene where checked; the cause of the rest is unknown. V and J calls and clone size are as listed in that table; D and trimming were resolved from the DNA. For this sample there are around 220,000 clones; approximately 80% appear just once. 6.5% to 8.5% of the sample is taken by the ten largest.

The material sequenced was PBMCs or T cells enriched from blood (not recorded which). The sequence came from a woman in her 40s with acute COVID-19. The rearranged segments are TRBV27 and TRBJ2-7, and TRBD2 matches 7 of the central bases. CDR3 loop: CASTKGLFEQYF. Read as DNA, the sequence is TGTGCCAGCACCAAGGGACTATTCGAGCAGTACTTC.